Shown below are 5 T cell receptor beta chains from a single sample sequenced in a study of T cells in Graves' hyperthyroidism and ophthalmopathy. RNA transcripts provided the source from which TCR beta CDR3 regions were amplified. The HTBI primer set served for first-round RT-PCR of the TCR CDR3. From the multiplex PCR reads, TCRdb called clonotypes with MiXCR, one entry per CDR3 protein. The profile shows about 580,000 distinct CDR3 sequences, approximately 13% of them singletons. Material for sequencing was blood. The receptors here all came from a woman aged 25 to 39 with Graves' hyperthyroidism that later progressed to Graves' ophthalmopathy.

This clonotype appeared many times. The chain's CDR3 is CAWDERDRRNYGYTF. The CDR3 DNA reads TGTGCCTGGGACGAGAGGGACAGGAGAAACTATGGCTACACCTTC. V usage is TRBV30 and J usage is TRBJ1-2; 8 positions agree with TRBD1. Trimming removed 5 bases from V and 2 bases from J; junction bases left unmatched: 10. The germline V gene encodes CDR1 GTSNPN and CDR2 SVGIG (reference sequence). The CDR3 extends over 15 amino acids.

Comment on this clonotype: A read error is possible here, since a much larger clone lies one base away. This sequence joins TRBV7-2 and TRBJ2-7, with 8 bases lining up with TRBD2. V shed 6 bases, J shed 5 bases, and the junction held 12 bases outside the gene matches. The CDR3 loop spans 15 amino acids. Germline CDR1 and CDR2: SGHTA and FQGNSA. CDR3 nucleotides: TGTGCCAGCAGGATCCGAGCGGGAGAAGCGGACGAGCAGTACTTC. As protein: CASRIRAGEADEQYF.

The table lists this clonotype with many counts. This chain connects TRBV28 to TRBJ2-1; tentatively, D is TRBD2 (5 bases). The CDR3 extends over 13 amino acids. The germline V gene has CDR1 MDHEN and CDR2 SYDVKM. V gave up 5 bases and J gave up 4 bases, with 9 bases separating them. The CDR3 protein is CASSPGVYNEQFF. As DNA, the CDR3 is TGTGCCAGCAGTCCCGGGGTGTACAATGAGCAGTTCTTC.

This clonotype was recorded many times. The chain joins TRBV11-3 to TRBJ2-1; TRBD2 aligns across 7 bases. Unmatched junction bases numbered 9, after V lost 1 base and J lost 15 bases. Germline V gives CDR1 SGHNT, CDR2 YENEEA. This CDR3 region has 13 residues. The CDR3 spells CASSLGVSGTRFF. The CDR3 region has the DNA TGTGCCAGCAGCTTAGGGGTCAGCGGGACGCGGTTCTTC.

Here the CDR3 reads CASSLAGLTGGPDTQYF. Here the CDR3 DNA reads TGTGCCAGCTCACTGGCGGGACTAACGGGAGGACCGGATACGCAGTATTTT. The chain links TRBV18 to TRBJ2-3; the match to TRBD2 covers 7 bases. The V gene's germline CDR1 is KGHSH and CDR2 LQKENI. After removal of 4 bases from V and 6 bases from J, the junction contained 16 bases not matched to a gene. This CDR3 has 17 residues.